This T cell receptor (beta chain) was observed in a study of identical twins. The V end was cut by 3 bases, the J end by 2 bases, with 11 bases between. The CDR3 is 15 amino acids. CDR1 and CDR2 (germline): KGHSH, LQKENI. Unique molecular identifiers were present on the cDNA, which also gained a universal primer site by template switching. MiXCR, run by TCRdb on the 5' RACE reads, gives a single entry per CDR3 protein. Counted here are a few hundred thousand distinct CDR3 sequences, approximately 10% occurring once; the ten biggest clones make up around 8.6%. This sequence was found in a woman aged 50 to 60 in good health. The sample comprised naive T cells sorted from blood. V gene TRBV18 combines with J gene TRBJ2-1; tentatively, D is TRBD1 or TRBD2 (6 bases each). CDR3 nucleotides: TGTGCCAGCTCACCGAGGGGGGTTCCCTACAATGAGCAGTTCTTC. Translation gives CASSPRGVPYNEQFF. Looking up the rest from reference TRBV18 and TRBJ2-1 gives the full variable domain: NAGVMQNPRHLVRRRGQEARLRCSPMKGHSHVYWYRQLPEEGLKFMVYLQKENIIDESGMPKERFSAEFPKEGPSILRIQQVVRGDSAAYFCASSPRGVPYNEQFFGPGTRLTVL.